One sample yielded the 17 T cell receptor beta chains listed below, sequenced in a study of cytomegalovirus exposure and HLA in healthy donors (dated by TCRdb to about 2017). The library relied on the immunoSEQ multiplex PCR assay. For the multiplex PCR, a mixture combining 60 forward primers for TCR Vbeta segments and 13 reverse primers for TCR Jbeta segments was used. Here the immuneACCESS table is served through TCRdb, limited to in-frame sequences with V and J called. Missing clones are a known gap in these copies; in checked studies unresolved V genes cover under half, and the rest lacks a known reason. In this sample the table shows 100,000 to 150,000 clones, over 70% of which occur a single time. The ten largest clones take up over 2.5% of the sample. Specimen: PBMCs. All receptors derive from a woman aged 45-60 years in good health and CMV-seronegative.

About this clone: Germline and junction disagree at one end, which may indicate a read error. J is TRBJ1-3 and V is TRBV28; 9 nucleotides match TRBD1. The V gene's germline CDR1 is MDHEN and CDR2 SYDVKM. The CDR3 is 16 amino acids. In nucleotides, the CDR3 is TGTGCCAGCAGCACACAGGGGGCTATTGGCGGAAACACCACATATTTT. As protein: CASSTQGAIGGNTTYF. The full variable domain, in which reference TRBV28 and TRBJ1-3 provide the parts outside the CDR3, is DVKVTQSSRYLVKRTGEKVFLECVQDMDHENMFWYRQDPGLGLRLIYFSYDVKMKEKGDIPEGYSVSREKKERFSLILESASTNQTSMYLCASSTQGAIGGNTTYFGEGSWLTVV.

The table lists this clone with a few counts. The V call is TRBV29-1, the J call TRBJ2-5; 9 bases line up with TRBD2. This CDR3 is built from 13 residues. V was pared by 5 bases and J by 4 bases, with 5 bases of the junction left unmatched. Germline values: CDR1 SQVTM, CDR2 ANQGSEA. The CDR3 DNA is TGCAGCGTTAGCGGGGGGTGGGCAGAGACCCAGTACTTC. Protein sequence: CSVSGGWAETQYF.

V is TRBV2 and J is TRBJ1-3; 7 nucleotides align to TRBD1. Per the germline V gene, CDR1 is SNHLY and CDR2 is FYNNEI. V lost 6 bases to trimming and J lost 1 base; unmatched junction nucleotides: 18. The CDR3 covers 19 residues. CDR3 region: CASRGIRDSSGKSGNTIYF. The CDR3 DNA follows: TGTGCCAGCAGAGGAATCCGGGACAGTAGTGGAAAATCTGGAAACACCATATATTTT.

The DNA of the CDR3 is TGTGCCAGTAGTATAGCAGGGACAGGCCTCAATGAGCAGTTCTTC. This codes for CASSIAGTGLNEQFF. The V gene is TRBV19, the J gene TRBJ2-1; TRBD1 matches 8 bases. This CDR3 spans 15 amino acids. Germline values: CDR1 LNHDA, CDR2 SQIVND (reference sequence). V lost 1 base to trimming and J lost 6 bases; unmatched junction nucleotides: 5.

The chain employs TRBV28 and TRBJ2-7, with 11 bases fitting TRBD1. The CDR3 sequence is 15 residues long. V lost 1 base to trimming and J lost 6 bases; unmatched junction nucleotides: 5. Germline CDR1 MDHEN, CDR2 SYDVKM. CDR3 residues: CASSLFGQGAFEQYF. The DNA of the CDR3 is TGTGCCAGCAGTTTATTCGGACAGGGGGCCTTCGAGCAGTACTTC.

This sequence joins TRBV30 and TRBJ1-1; D is undetermined. V lost 0 bases and J 0 bases, leaving 5 bases between the germline ends. Per the germline V gene, CDR1 is GTSNPN and CDR2 is SVGIG (reference sequence). There are 13 residues in the CDR3. As DNA, the CDR3 is TGTGCCTGGAGTGTACAAGTGAACACTGAAGCTTTCTTT. It translates to CAWSVQVNTEAFF.

The rearrangement uses TRBV7-9 and TRBJ2-5; a weak D match, TRBD2 (6 bases). Per germline, CDR1 SEHNR and CDR2 FQNEAQ (reference sequence). This CDR3 has 17 amino acids. V dropped 5 bases and J dropped 3 bases, with 22 bases sitting between them. Here the CDR3 reads CASSLTSPGLEKETQYF. The DNA for the CDR3 is TGTGCCAGCAGCCTTACCTCGCCGGGACTGGAGAAAGAGACCCAGTACTTC.

The chain employs TRBV29-1 and TRBJ1-2, with no clear D. Germline loops: CDR1 SQVTM, CDR2 ANQGSEA. Trimming took 2 bases from V and 7 from J, leaving 14 bases between them. The CDR3 runs 13 residues. CDR3 protein: CSVESGDRGGYTF. DNA for the CDR3: TGCAGCGTTGAATCCGGGGATAGAGGTGGCTACACCTTC.

This chain's CDR3 is CASSFQRTSGSRNEQFF. The DNA for the CDR3 is TGTGCCAGCAGCTTCCAACGGACTAGCGGGAGCAGGAATGAGCAGTTCTTC. The V call is TRBV7-2, the J call TRBJ2-1; the match to TRBD2 covers 13 bases. The germline CDR1 and CDR2 sequences are SGHTA and FQGNSA. V lost 3 bases to trimming and J lost 7 bases; unmatched junction nucleotides: 9. CDR3 length: 17 residues.

The chain links TRBV4-3 to TRBJ2-7; D is ambiguous. The V end lost 1 base, the J end lost 0 bases, and 10 bases lay between the germline ends. Germline V gene lookup returns CDR1 LGHNA and CDR2 YSLEER. This CDR3 spans 15 amino acids. The CDR3 DNA sequence: TGCGCCAGCAGCCAAGTAAAAGTTAGCTCCTACGAGCAGTACTTC. This codes for CASSQVKVSSYEQYF.

The V call is TRBV19, the J call TRBJ1-5; maybe TRBD1 (5 bases). From germline, CDR1 is LNHDA and CDR2 SQIVND (reference sequence). The CDR3 is 14 amino acids. V was clipped by 4 bases and J by 6 bases, with 13 bases between them. CDR3 nucleotides: TGTGCCAGTAGTACCGCTCTAGGGGTTCAGCCCCAGCATTTT. Translating gives CASSTALGVQPQHF.

This chain uses TRBV23-1 with TRBJ2-3, with D possibly being TRBD1 (5 bases). TRBV23-1 belongs to the ORF category, with a function that is uncertain. V lost 4 bases and J lost 3, with 14 bases in between. This CDR3 is built from 15 residues. The CDR3 reads CASSPPPGPTDTQYF. The CDR3 coding sequence is TGCGCCAGCAGTCCCCCGCCAGGGCCAACAGATACGCAGTATTTT.

The gene calls are TRBV5-1 and TRBJ2-1; weak D call: TRBD1 (6 bases). Trimming stripped 7 bases from V and 8 bases from J, with 13 bases between. The CDR3 covers 12 residues. Germline CDR1 SGHRS, CDR2 YFSETQ. The CDR3 is CASWRGGDEQFF. The CDR3 bases are TGCGCCAGCTGGCGAGGGGGAGATGAGCAGTTCTTC. The full variable domain, completed using reference TRBV5-1 and TRBJ2-1, is KAGVTQTPRYLIKTRGQQVTLSCSPISGHRSVSWYQQTPGQGLQFLFEYFSETQRNKGNFPGRFSGRQFSNSRSEMNVSTLELGDSALYLCASWRGGDEQFFGPGTRLTVL.

This chain joins TRBV15 and TRBJ2-3; D not certain. Trimming pared 6 bases from V and 0 bases from J, leaving 7 bases between. The CDR3 totals 13 residues. Germline V CDR1 and CDR2: LNHNV, YYDKDF (reference sequence). DNA of the CDR3: TGTGCCACCAGTATTACTAGCACAGATACGCAGTATTTT. This codes for CATSITSTDTQYF.

The J gene is TRBJ2-5, the V gene TRBV6-1; 9 nucleotides align to TRBD2. This CDR3 contains 14 residues. CDR1 and CDR2 (germline): MNHNS, SASEGT. Trimming removed 4 bases from V and 1 base from J; junction bases left unmatched: 1. The CDR3 sequence is CASSASGVQETQYF. CDR3 nucleotides: TGTGCCAGCAGTGCTAGCGGGGTCCAAGAGACCCAGTACTTC.

The chain is built from TRBV28 and TRBJ2-1; TRBD1 might be the D (5 bases). This CDR3 has 16 residues. Trimming took 6 bases from V and 1 from J, leaving 16 bases between them. The germline V gene encodes CDR1 MDHEN and CDR2 SYDVKM. The CDR3 sequence: CASSTPQETSYNEQFF. CDR3 coding DNA: TGTGCCAGCAGCACACCACAGGAGACTTCCTACAATGAGCAGTTCTTC.

The chain uses TRBV5-1 and TRBJ1-3, with D hard to call. The V end lost 0 bases, the J end lost 4 bases, and 14 bases lay between the germline ends. From germline, CDR1 is SGHRS and CDR2 YFSETQ. The CDR3 runs to 16 residues. The CDR3 reads CASSLAETPRGNTIYF. The CDR3 DNA follows: TGCGCCAGCAGCTTGGCCGAGACTCCGAGGGGAAACACCATATATTTT.